These 14 T cell receptor beta chains originate from one sample sequenced in a study of control samples from healthy donors and cancer patients. Here immunoSEQ multiplex PCR was the method, and the copy in TCRdb shows in-frame clones only, minus some. The table lists approximately 220,000 clones, about 93% of them singletons, with about 1.6% in the top ten. The sample comprised blood. Receptors were obtained from a man between 45 and 60 years old in good health.

The CDR3 here is CASSLRTAGFDYEQYV. DNA of the CDR3: TGTGCCAGCAGCTTACGAACGGCAGGCTTTGACTACGAGCAGTACGTC. This rearrangement joins TRBV11-2 to TRBJ2-7; D is uncertain. The CDR3 consists of 16 residues. Trimming shortened V by 2 bases and J by 3 bases, and 17 bases separated the two germline ends. Germline V gene lookup returns CDR1 SGHAT and CDR2 FQNNGV.

The chain links TRBV7-6 to TRBJ2-3, with TRBD2 as a possible D gene (7 bases). V was shortened by 0 bases and J by 5 bases, with 18 bases between the two germline ends. Germline V gene lookup returns CDR1 SGHVS and CDR2 FNYEAQ. The CDR3 sequence is 17 residues long. Here the CDR3 DNA reads TGTGCCAGCAGCTTAGCGGGAGGGGGGTCCGGGGAAGATACGCAGTATTTT. This codes for CASSLAGGGSGEDTQYF.

This clone was seen just once. V and J are TRBV5-1 and TRBJ2-2, with D unclear. This CDR3 has 16 residues. The V end was cut by 3 bases, the J end by 2 bases, with 14 bases between. CDR1 and CDR2 (germline): SGHRS, YFSETQ. The CDR3 region is CASSSLLDRNTGELFF. CDR3 bases: TGCGCCAGCAGCTCGTTACTCGACCGCAACACCGGGGAGCTGTTTTTT.

The chain is built from TRBV29-1 and TRBJ1-1, with a weak D call TRBD1 (5 bases). Trimming removed 4 bases at V and 7 bases at J, with 10 bases between. Germline V lookup: CDR1 SQVTM, CDR2 ANQGSEA. The CDR3 extends over 11 amino acids. The CDR3 protein is CSVGGVGEAFF. CDR3 sequence (DNA): TGCAGCGTTGGGGGGGTGGGTGAAGCTTTCTTT.

V is TRBV6-4 and J is TRBJ2-2, with TRBD1 matching 7 bases. Germline lookup yields CDR1 MRHNA and CDR2 SNTAGT. Germline trimming cut 6 bases from V and 1 base from J; bases unmatched to any gene: 8. This CDR3 comprises 16 residues. The CDR3 loop reads CASSSGTALNTGELFF. The CDR3 DNA is TGTGCCAGCAGCTCCGGGACAGCCTTGAACACCGGGGAGCTGTTTTTT.

This clone was seen more than once but under ten times. V gene TRBV16 combines with J gene TRBJ1-5; 9 nucleotides agree with TRBD1. The V segment lost 7 bases and the J segment 6 bases; nucleotides outside the gene matches: 7. Germline lookup yields CDR1 KGHSY and CDR2 FQNENV. The CDR3 has 14 amino acids. Written as DNA, the CDR3 is TGTGCCAGCATGACAGGGGGTTTCGGTCAGCCCCAGCATTTT. It is translated as CASMTGGFGQPQHF.

The chain combines TRBV6-5 with TRBJ2-7; 9 positions agree with TRBD2. CDR3 size: 15 residues. V lost 0 bases to trimming and J lost 9 bases; unmatched junction nucleotides: 9. Germline-derived CDR1 and CDR2 are MNHEY and SVGAGI. CDR3 nucleotide sequence: TGTGCCAGCAGTTACTCTGCGGGGGGGCCTATGGGGCAGTACTTC. Translating it yields CASSYSAGGPMGQYF.

The V call is TRBV27, the J call TRBJ2-1; 14 bases match TRBD2. Unmatched junction bases numbered 9, after V lost 5 bases and J lost 0 bases. CDR3 length: 19 amino acids. The germline gives CDR1 MNHEY, CDR2 SMNVEV (reference sequence). The CDR3 nucleotides are TGTGCCAGCAGTCCGAGGGGACTAGCGGGAGAAAGCTCCTACAATGAGCAGTTCTTC. Its translation: CASSPRGLAGESSYNEQFF.

The V gene is TRBV5-6, the J gene TRBJ2-7, with TRBD1 identical over 8 bases. Unmatched junction bases numbered 1, after V lost 2 bases and J lost 3 bases. The length of the CDR3 is 13 residues. The germline V gene encodes CDR1 SGHDT and CDR2 YYEEEE. DNA of the CDR3: TGTGCCAGCAGCTTTGACAGGGGCTACGAGCAGTACTTC. It specifies CASSFDRGYEQYF.

The chain is built from TRBV27 and TRBJ1-4; D uncertain. CDR3 length equals 13 residues. The V end lost 2 bases, the J end lost 6 bases, and 7 bases lay between the germline ends. Germline CDR1 reads MNHEY; CDR2 reads SMNVEV (reference sequence). CDR3 in amino acids: CASSLRRDEKLFF. CDR3 nucleotides: TGTGCCAGCAGTTTACGGCGGGATGAAAAACTGTTTTTT.

This clone was recorded only once. The chain recombines TRBV27 with TRBJ1-5; D unclear. Germline V CDR1 and CDR2: MNHEY, SMNVEV (reference sequence). This CDR3 spans 13 amino acids. Trimming stripped 6 bases from V and 8 bases from J, with 14 bases between. The CDR3 here is CASSLAEWEPQHF. The CDR3 region has the DNA TGTGCCAGCAGCCTGGCAGAGTGGGAGCCCCAGCATTTT.

The genes are TRBV6-6 and TRBJ1-5, with 7 bases matching TRBD1. The junction had 10 bases not matched to a gene; V was cut back by 6 bases and J by 5 bases. Germline V gene lookup returns CDR1 MNHNY and CDR2 SVGAGI (reference sequence). The CDR3 has 15 amino acids. The CDR3 sequence is CASSPRGGTYQPQHF. For the CDR3, the DNA is TGTGCCAGCAGCCCCAGGGGGGGGACTTATCAGCCCCAGCATTTT.

The chain links TRBV9 to TRBJ2-1, with a weak D call TRBD1 (5 bases). Germline V CDR1 and CDR2: SGDLS, YYNGEE. The CDR3 extends over 14 amino acids. V lost 4 bases and J lost 10, with 18 bases in between. CDR3 loop: CASSSPSKGREQFF. DNA for the CDR3: TGTGCCAGCAGCTCTCCTTCGAAGGGGCGGGAGCAGTTCTTC.

The chain recombines TRBV18 with TRBJ1-5; D may be TRBD1 (5 bases). V lost 2 bases, J lost 4 bases, and 12 bases lay in between. Per the germline V gene, CDR1 is KGHSH and CDR2 is LQKENI. This CDR3 is built from 15 residues. The CDR3 nucleotides read TGTGCCAGCTCACCAATGCAAGGGGCTAATCAGCCCCAGCATTTT. Encoded protein: CASSPMQGANQPQHF.